This T cell receptor beta chain was observed in a study of T cell repertoires in cytomegalovirus infection. Trimming stripped 1 base from V and 6 bases from J, with 13 bases between. The CDR3 totals 14 residues. The germline CDR1 and CDR2 sequences are LNHNV and YYDKDF (reference sequence). TCRdb reprocessed the reads with MiXCR, giving one entry per CDR3 protein. The table shows hundreds of thousands of distinct CDR3 sequences, with 33% occurring only once. A note on this clonotype: Its specificity is not known.

This TCR was sampled from a human donor in good health (CMV status not recorded). Some clones in this sample may be carry-over from other donors' samples. The chain has TRBV15 and TRBJ2-7; no firm D call. The specimen was cultured PBMCs, collected from culture after CMV antigen stimulation. Here the CDR3 reads CATSRVQKMGEQYF. The CDR3 bases are TGTGCCACCAGCAGAGTCCAGAAAATGGGCGAGCAGTACTTC.